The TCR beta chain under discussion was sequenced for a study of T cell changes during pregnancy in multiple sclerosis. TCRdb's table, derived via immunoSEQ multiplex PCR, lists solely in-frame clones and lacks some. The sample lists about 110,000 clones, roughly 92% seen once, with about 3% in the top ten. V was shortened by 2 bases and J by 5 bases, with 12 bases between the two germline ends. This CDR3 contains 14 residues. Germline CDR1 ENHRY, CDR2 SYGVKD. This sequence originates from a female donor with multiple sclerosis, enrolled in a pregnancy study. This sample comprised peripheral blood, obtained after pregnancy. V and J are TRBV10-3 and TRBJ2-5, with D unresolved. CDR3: CAISEGVVGETQYF. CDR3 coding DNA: TGTGCCATCAGTGAGGGTGTGGTCGGGGAGACCCAGTACTTC.